This T cell receptor (beta chain) comes out of a study of cytomegalovirus exposure and HLA in healthy donors. The PCR contained 60 Vbeta and 13 Jbeta primers. This table comes from immunoSEQ multiplex PCR, and its TCRdb copy is limited to in-frame clones, with some not included. This table has about 97,000 clones, approximately 85% appearing once. This TCR was sampled from a man aged 30-40 years in good health and CMV-seronegative. The material sequenced was PBMCs.

The DNA of the CDR3 is TGTGCCAGCAGCTTAGGACAGGGGAGATGGGATCAGCCCCAGCATTTT. It is translated as CASSLGQGRWDQPQHF. The chain recombines TRBV7-8 with TRBJ1-5; 8 bases align to TRBD1. The CDR3 spans 16 residues. Germline values: CDR1 SGHVS, CDR2 FQNEAQ. V shed 1 base and J 5 bases; nucleotides not matched to a gene: 7.